The source of this T cell receptor (beta chain) is a study of OX40 agonist ivuxolimab in advanced cancers. General study points: Clonal expansion from baseline to week 6 occurred in both CD4+ and CD8+ T cells. Individuals who were partial responders at 0.1-3.0 mg/kg had clonal expansion that ranked among the lowest.

The assay was immunoSEQ multiplex PCR, and TCRdb's table has in-frame clones only and misses some. The data hold more than 80,000 clones, with about 88% observed a single time. Between the trimmed V and J ends, which lost 2 bases and 7 bases, there was a span of 11 bases. Germline V gene data show CDR1 as SQVTM and CDR2 as ANQGSEA. The CDR3 has 12 amino acids. With respect to this clone: Its target is unknown.

The receptor comes from an adult with an advanced solid tumor such as melanoma, head and neck, liver or kidney cancer. The sample here was CD4+ or CD8+ T cells sorted from blood, taken in a trial of the OX40 agonist ivuxolimab. The rearrangement links TRBV29-1 to TRBJ1-1; possibly TRBD1 for D (5 bases). CDR3 residues: CSVEKGGGEAFF. As DNA, the CDR3 is TGCAGCGTTGAAAAGGGTGGGGGTGAAGCTTTCTTT.